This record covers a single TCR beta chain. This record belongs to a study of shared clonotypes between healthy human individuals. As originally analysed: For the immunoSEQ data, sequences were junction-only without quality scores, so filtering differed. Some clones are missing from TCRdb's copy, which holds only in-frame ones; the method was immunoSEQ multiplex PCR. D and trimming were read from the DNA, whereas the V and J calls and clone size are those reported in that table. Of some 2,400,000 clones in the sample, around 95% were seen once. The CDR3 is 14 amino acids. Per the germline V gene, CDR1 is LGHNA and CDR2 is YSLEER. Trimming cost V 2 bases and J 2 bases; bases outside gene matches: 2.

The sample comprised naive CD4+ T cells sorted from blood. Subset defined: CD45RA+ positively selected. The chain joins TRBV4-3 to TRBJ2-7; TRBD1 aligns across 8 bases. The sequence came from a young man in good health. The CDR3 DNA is TGCGCCAGCAGCCAACCGGGACAGGCCTACGAGCAGTACTTC. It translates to CASSQPGQAYEQYF.